The clone carrying this TCR beta chain has only a few counts. Its antigen is not identified. Diagnosing involved the use of clinical symptoms, serum thyroxine and TRAb, thyroid ultrasound and orbital computed tomography. Amplification of TCR beta CDR3 regions was performed using RNA transcripts as template. Using the HTBI primer set, a first-round RT-PCR was run on the TCR CDR3. Using its own MiXCR run on the multiplex PCR reads, TCRdb lists one record per CDR3 protein. The sample includes about 480,000 distinct CDR3 sequences, around 22% of them seen just once. The data are from a study of T cells in Graves' hyperthyroidism and ophthalmopathy. Whole-study results and caveats: Blood held most thyroid clonotypes expanded above 0.001 frequency.

The CDR3 runs to 14 residues. V dropped 2 bases and J dropped 1 base, with 8 bases sitting between them. The V gene's germline CDR1 is SGHVS and CDR2 FQNEAQ. The chain couples TRBV7-8 to TRBJ1-2; D possibly corresponds to TRBD1 (6 bases). The TCR comes from a woman aged 25 to 39 with Graves' ophthalmopathy. Sequenced material: blood. CDR3: CASSLRTDNYGYTF. Here the CDR3 DNA reads TGTGCCAGCAGCTTAAGGACAGATAACTATGGCTACACCTTC. Full variable domain (remainder filled in from reference TRBV7-8 and TRBJ1-2): GAGVSQSPRYKVAKRGQDVALRCDPISGHVSLFWYQQALGQGPEFLTYFQNEAQLDKSGLPSDRFFAERPEGSVSTLKIQRTQQEDSAVYLCASSLRTDNYGYTFGSGTRLTVV.